The 15 T cell receptor beta chains below come from one sample, sequenced in a study of T cell changes during pregnancy in multiple sclerosis. Using immunoSEQ multiplex PCR, the repertoire was profiled, and TCRdb retains in-frame clones only, with some absent. This table holds roughly 100,000 clones, roughly nine tenths found once. Sequenced here: peripheral blood, sampled after pregnancy. All receptors come from a female donor with multiple sclerosis, enrolled in a pregnancy study.

The V call is TRBV29-1, the J call TRBJ2-5, with D possibly TRBD1 on 5 matching bases. V gave up 4 bases and J gave up 0 bases, with 12 bases separating them. The CDR3 has 14 residues. In germline, CDR1 is SQVTM, CDR2 ANQGSEA. The CDR3 region has the DNA TGCAGCGTTGGTCAGGGATCGTACCAAGAGACCCAGTACTTC. Residues: CSVGQGSYQETQYF.

V gene TRBV6-1 combines with J gene TRBJ2-2, with 10 bases matching TRBD2. The CDR3 spans 15 residues. The ends lost 2 bases at V and 7 bases at J; junction bases unmatched: 4. Germline V gene lookup returns CDR1 MNHNS and CDR2 SASEGT. CDR3: CASSEFSGGGGELFF. The CDR3 region has the DNA TGTGCCAGCAGTGAATTCAGCGGGGGGGGCGGGGAGCTGTTTTTT.

This chain connects TRBV2 to TRBJ1-4; TRBD1 is a possible D gene (6 bases). The V end lost 6 bases, the J end lost 7 bases, and 18 bases lay between the germline ends. Per the germline V gene, CDR1 is SNHLY and CDR2 is FYNNEI. This CDR3 is 15 amino acids long. The CDR3, as DNA: TGTGCCAGCAGCCTATTACAGGGAGGGTTTGAAAAACTGTTTTTT. Its translation: CASSLLQGGFEKLFF.

The rearrangement uses TRBV4-2 and TRBJ2-7; 8 nucleotides line up with TRBD1. The germline gives CDR1 LGHNA, CDR2 YNFKEQ. Trimming took 3 bases from V and 5 from J; bases not matched to a gene: 9. The CDR3 loop spans 15 amino acids. The CDR3 bases are TGTGCCAGCAGCCAGCCCGGACAGGGTGCTGACGAGCAGTACTTC. Translated, it gives CASSQPGQGADEQYF.

The rearrangement uses TRBV27 and TRBJ2-2; unclear D gene. Trimming pared 7 bases from V and 6 bases from J, leaving 12 bases between. Per germline, CDR1 MNHEY and CDR2 SMNVEV (reference sequence). The CDR3 runs 13 residues. The CDR3 is CASTPRVSGELFF. CDR3 nucleotides: TGTGCCAGCACCCCACGGGTTTCCGGGGAGCTGTTTTTT.

The chain combines TRBV6-6 with TRBJ1-2; possible D gene TRBD1, 5 bases. V lost 5 bases and J lost 9, with 16 bases in between. There are 13 residues in the CDR3. Per germline, CDR1 MNHNY and CDR2 SVGAGI (reference sequence). In DNA form, the CDR3 reads TGTGCCAGCAGTCAGACAGTCCAGACGAGCTACACCTTC. As protein: CASSQTVQTSYTF.

This chain uses TRBV7-9 with TRBJ1-3; a possible D gene is TRBD1 (6 bases). CDR3 size: 15 residues. From germline, CDR1 is SEHNR and CDR2 FQNEAQ (reference sequence). Between the trimmed V and J ends, which lost 4 bases and 8 bases, there was a span of 18 bases. The CDR3 protein is CASSSLRTDGDTIYF. Written as DNA, the CDR3 is TGTGCCAGCAGCTCCCTGCGGACAGACGGGGACACCATATATTTT.

This chain uses TRBV7-8 with TRBJ1-1, with D possibly matching TRBD1 (5 bases). Germline V gene lookup returns CDR1 SGHVS and CDR2 FQNEAQ. CDR3 size: 12 residues. With 7 bases removed from V and 5 bases from J, the gap between germline ends came to 11 bases. The CDR3 sequence is CASTAGGTEAFF. CDR3 nucleotide sequence: TGTGCCAGCACCGCGGGGGGTACTGAAGCTTTCTTT.

The V gene is TRBV5-5, the J gene TRBJ2-7; 7 bases line up with TRBD1. The junction had 7 bases not matched to a gene; V was cut back by 4 bases and J by 0 bases. Germline V gives CDR1 SGHKS, CDR2 YYEKEE (reference sequence). The CDR3 is 15 amino acids. The CDR3 DNA reads as TGTGCCAGCAGCCCGAGACAGGGAACCTCCTACGAGCAGTACTTC. Its translation: CASSPRQGTSYEQYF.

The chain links TRBV5-5 to TRBJ1-1; 8 nucleotides line up with TRBD1. The germline gives CDR1 SGHKS, CDR2 YYEKEE (reference sequence). Trimming at V came to 0 bases and at J to 1 base, leaving 11 bases not matched to a gene. The CDR3 sequence is 18 residues long. The CDR3 DNA reads as TGTGCCAGCAGCTTGGAGGGTCGGCAGGGGGCGGAGAACACTGAAGCTTTCTTT. Residues: CASSLEGRQGAENTEAFF. Variable domain in full (rest from reference TRBV5-5 and TRBJ1-1): DAGVTQSPTHLIKTRGQQVTLRCSPISGHKSVSWYQQVLGQGPQFIFQYYEKEERGRGNFPDRFSARQFPNYSSELNVNALLLGDSALYLCASSLEGRQGAENTEAFFGQGTRLTVV.

V and J are TRBV27 and TRBJ2-3, with D perhaps TRBD2 (5 bases). The germline V gene encodes CDR1 MNHEY and CDR2 SMNVEV (reference sequence). Trimming removed 5 bases from V and 0 bases from J, with 9 bases in between. CDR3 length: 14 amino acids. CDR3 in DNA: TGTGCCAGCAGTCCGGGATACAGCACAGATACGCAGTATTTT. Its protein is CASSPGYSTDTQYF.

As DNA, the CDR3 is TGTGCCAGCAGCTCGCCTTGGAGCTCCTATAATTCACCCCTCCACTTT. The encoded protein is CASSSPWSSYNSPLHF. The V and J genes are TRBV7-2 and TRBJ1-6; D gene ambiguous. V was pared by 4 bases and J by 0 bases, with 10 bases between. This CDR3 is 16 amino acids long. Germline loops: CDR1 SGHTA, CDR2 FQGNSA.

The genes are TRBV5-8 and TRBJ1-1; D unresolved. Germline V gives CDR1 SGHTS, CDR2 YDEGEE. The CDR3 totals 15 residues. V gave up 1 base and J gave up 8 bases, with 18 bases separating them. DNA for the CDR3: TGTGCCAGCAGCTTGATATTCGGGCCCCGAGGGGAAGCTTTCTTT. Protein product: CASSLIFGPRGEAFF.

V usage is TRBV25-1 and J usage is TRBJ1-1; TRBD1 aligns across 9 bases. V was pared by 2 bases and J by 0 bases, with 10 bases of the junction left unmatched. CDR1 and CDR2 from the germline V gene are MGHDK and SYGVNS. The CDR3 contains 18 residues. In nucleotides, the CDR3 is TGTGCCAGCAGTGAAGGGATATGGACAGGGGTCATGAACACTGAAGCTTTCTTT. As protein: CASSEGIWTGVMNTEAFF.

V and J are TRBV5-1 and TRBJ2-3; D remains unclear. Trimming left V 7 bases short and J 1 base short, with 4 bases between. The CDR3 consists of 11 residues. Germline V gene lookup returns CDR1 SGHRS and CDR2 YFSETQ. Here the CDR3 reads CASRGTDTQYF. The CDR3 DNA sequence: TGCGCCAGCCGCGGCACAGATACGCAGTATTTT.